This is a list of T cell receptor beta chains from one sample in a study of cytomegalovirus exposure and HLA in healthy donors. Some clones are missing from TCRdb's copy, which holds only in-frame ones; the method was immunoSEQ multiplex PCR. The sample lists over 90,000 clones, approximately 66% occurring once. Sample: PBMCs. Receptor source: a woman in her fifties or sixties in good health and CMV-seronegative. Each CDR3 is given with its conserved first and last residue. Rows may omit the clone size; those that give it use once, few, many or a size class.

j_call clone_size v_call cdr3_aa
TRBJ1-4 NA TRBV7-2 CASSSGSTNEKLFF
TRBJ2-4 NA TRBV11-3 CASSLGGSKNIQYF
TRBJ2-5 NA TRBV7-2 CASSLYGGGNQETQYF
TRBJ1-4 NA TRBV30 CAWNQGEKLFF
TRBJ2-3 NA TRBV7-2 CASSKTYSTDTQYF
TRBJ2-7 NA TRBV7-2 CASSSPGLAGREQYF
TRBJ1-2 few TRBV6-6 CASSAPQGNYGYTF
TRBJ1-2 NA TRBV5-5 CASSQGQGANGYTF
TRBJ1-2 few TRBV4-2 CASSQDQGGYGYTF
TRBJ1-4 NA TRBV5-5 CASSLASGQGAPEKLFF
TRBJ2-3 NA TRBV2 CASTSTSGSFTDTQYF
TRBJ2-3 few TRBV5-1 CASSFWLAGGTADTQYF
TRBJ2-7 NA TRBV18 CASSPSSEQYF
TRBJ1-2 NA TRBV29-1 CSVESRGLDYGYTF
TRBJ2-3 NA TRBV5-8 CASSQMEGRDTQYF
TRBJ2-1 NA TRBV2 CASSEGLNNEQFF
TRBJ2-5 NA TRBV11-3 CASSLGTSGSQETQYF
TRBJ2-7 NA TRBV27 CASSLSGGFLEFEQYF
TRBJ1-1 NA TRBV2 CASSQGQGFGNTEAFF
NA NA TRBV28 CASLRGTSDEQYF
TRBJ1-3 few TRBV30 CAWSNERSSGNTIYF
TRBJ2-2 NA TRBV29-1 CSVGAGTSGSPGELFF
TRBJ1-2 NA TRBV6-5 CASKGDSDHGYTF
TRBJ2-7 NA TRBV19 CASSISPTGLVKYF
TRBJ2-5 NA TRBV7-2 CASSLASRGQTQYF
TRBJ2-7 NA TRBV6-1 CASSDQGGVGDEQYF
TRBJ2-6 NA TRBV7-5 CVRSLVNAGAVHWANVLTF